This TCR beta chain emerged from a study of Ad26.COV2.S vaccination and SARS-CoV-2 variants. The CDR3 loop spans 15 amino acids. V was clipped by 4 bases and J by 6 bases; unmatched bases: 9. Germline CDR1 is KGHDR and CDR2 is SFDVKD. Profiled with immunoSEQ multiplex PCR; TCRdb holds only in-frame clones, not every one. This table holds 300,000 to 400,000 clones, about 82% found once. Treatment of the sample: around 19 received Ad26.COV2.S at low or high dose, single or two shots; about 5 received placebo; per-sample allocation not given. Samples analyzed were those drawn on day 63 after the first vaccine or placebo injection.

This chain links TRBV24-1 with TRBJ2-5, with TRBD1 identical over 8 bases. This material consisted of peripheral blood, taken in a trial of Ad26.COV2.S vaccine versus placebo. The clonotype originates from a person aged 18-60 years who received the Ad26.COV2.S COVID-19 vaccine or a placebo. The CDR3 here is CATSDPRQGIKTQYF. The CDR3 DNA reads TGTGCCACCAGTGACCCGAGACAGGGGATAAAGACCCAGTACTTC.